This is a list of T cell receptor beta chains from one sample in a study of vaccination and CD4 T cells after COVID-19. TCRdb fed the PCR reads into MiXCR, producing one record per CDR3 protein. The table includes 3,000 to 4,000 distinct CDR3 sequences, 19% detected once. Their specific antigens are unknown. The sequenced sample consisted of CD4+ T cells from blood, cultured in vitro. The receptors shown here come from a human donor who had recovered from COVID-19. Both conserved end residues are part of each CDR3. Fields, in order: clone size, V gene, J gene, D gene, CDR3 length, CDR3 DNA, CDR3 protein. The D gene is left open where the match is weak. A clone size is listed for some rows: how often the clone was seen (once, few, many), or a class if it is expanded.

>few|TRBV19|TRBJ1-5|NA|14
TGTGCCAGTAGTAGGACGTATAGCAATCAGCCCCAGCATTTT
CASSRTYSNQPQHF
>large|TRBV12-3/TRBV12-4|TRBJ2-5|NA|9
TGTGCCAGCAGGAACACCCAGTACTTC
CASRNTQYF
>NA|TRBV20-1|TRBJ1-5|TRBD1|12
TGCAGTGCTAGGCACAGGGGGCAGCCCCAGCATTTT
CSARHRGQPQHF
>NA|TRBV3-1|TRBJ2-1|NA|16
TGTGCCAGCAGCCAAGAGGCCGGGGGGCTTGTTCATGAGCAGTTCTTC
CASSQEAGGLVHEQFF
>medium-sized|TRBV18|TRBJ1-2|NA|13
TGTGCCAGCTCACCACAAACGGACTATGGCTACACCTTC
CASSPQTDYGYTF
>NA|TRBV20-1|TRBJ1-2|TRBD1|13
TGCAGTGGGGGGACAGGGGATGGTTATGGCTACACCTTC
CSGGTGDGYGYTF
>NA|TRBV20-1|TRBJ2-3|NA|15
TGCAGTGCTAGAGAGGCAGGGGCCAAAGGGAATACGCAGTATTTT
CSAREAGAKGNTQYF
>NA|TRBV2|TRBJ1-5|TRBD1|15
TGTGCCAGCAGTGAAGAGGGGGCGAAGCATCAGCCCCAGCATTTT
CASSEEGAKHQPQHF
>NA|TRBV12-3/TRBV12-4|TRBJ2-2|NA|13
TGTGCCAGCAGTTTGACCTTCACCGGGGAGCTGTTTTTT
CASSLTFTGELFF
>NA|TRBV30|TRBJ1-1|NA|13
TGTGCCTGGGCGGACATTCCGAACACTGAAGCTTTCTTT
CAWADIPNTEAFF
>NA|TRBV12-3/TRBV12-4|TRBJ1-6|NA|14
TGTGCCAGCAGTTTGTTCTCGGCTAATTCACCCCTCCACTTT
CASSLFSANSPLHF
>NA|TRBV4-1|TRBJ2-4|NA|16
TGCGCCAGCAGCACCCGGACAGTCCTAGCCAAAAACATTCAGTACTTC
CASSTRTVLAKNIQYF
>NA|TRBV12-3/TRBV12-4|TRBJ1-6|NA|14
TGTGCCAGCAGTTCACTGAGCGGCGATTCACCCCTCCACTTT
CASSSLSGDSPLHF
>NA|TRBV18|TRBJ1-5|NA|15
TGTGCCAGCTCACCACCGGATTCGGGCAATCAGCCCCAGCATTTT
CASSPPDSGNQPQHF
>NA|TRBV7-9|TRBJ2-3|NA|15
TGTGCCAGCAGCTTGGGCAGGGCCCACACAGATACGCAGTATTTT
CASSLGRAHTDTQYF
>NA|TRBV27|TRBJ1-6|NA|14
TGTGCCAGCACCCCGCGGAGGGGGAGTTCACCCCTCCACTTT
CASTPRRGSSPLHF
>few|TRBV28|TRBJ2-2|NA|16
TGTGCCAGCAGACGCCCAGGGGCCCGAAACACCGGGGAGCTGTTTTTT
CASRRPGARNTGELFF
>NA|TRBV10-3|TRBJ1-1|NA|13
TGTGCCATCAGCCGAGAAATGCGCGCTGAAGCTTTCTTT
CAISREMRAEAFF